The T cell receptor (beta chain) under discussion was sequenced for a study of shared clonotypes between healthy human individuals. Germline assignment: CDR1 MGHRA and CDR2 YSYEKL. This CDR3 has 15 residues. V gave up 1 base and J gave up 2 bases, with 9 bases separating them. Splitting the CD4+ cells yielded a CD45RA+ naive subset and a CD45RA-negative memory subset. This table comes from immunoSEQ multiplex PCR, and its TCRdb copy is limited to in-frame clones, with some not included. The table shows around 2.1 million clones, with 95% occurring only once. The TCR was taken from a man aged 18 to 35 in good health. V is TRBV4-1 and J is TRBJ1-3, with a tentative D call TRBD1 (5 bases). Input material: naive CD4+ T cells sorted from blood. Subset indicated: CD45RA+ positively selected. The CDR3 protein is CASSQARDAGNTIYF. DNA of the CDR3: TGCGCCAGCAGCCAAGCCCGGGACGCTGGAAACACCATATATTTT.